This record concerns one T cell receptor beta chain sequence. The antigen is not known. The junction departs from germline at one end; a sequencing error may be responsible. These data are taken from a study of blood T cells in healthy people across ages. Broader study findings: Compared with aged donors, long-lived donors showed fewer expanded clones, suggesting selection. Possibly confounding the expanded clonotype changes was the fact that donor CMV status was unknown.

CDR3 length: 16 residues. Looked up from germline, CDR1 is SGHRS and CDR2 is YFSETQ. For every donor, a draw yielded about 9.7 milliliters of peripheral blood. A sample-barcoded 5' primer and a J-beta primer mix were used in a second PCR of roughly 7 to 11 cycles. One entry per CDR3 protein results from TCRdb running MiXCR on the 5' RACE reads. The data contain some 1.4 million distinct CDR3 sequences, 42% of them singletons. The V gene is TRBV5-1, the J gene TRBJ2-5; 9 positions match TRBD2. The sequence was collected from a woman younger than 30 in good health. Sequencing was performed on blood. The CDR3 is CASSLGPLAGINEQYF. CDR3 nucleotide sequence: TGCGCCAGCAGCTTGGGTCCGCTAGCGGGGATCAATGAGCAGTACTTT. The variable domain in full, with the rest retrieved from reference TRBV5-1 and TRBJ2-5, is KAGVTQTPRYLIKTRGQQVTLSCSPISGHRSVSWYQQTPGQGLQFLFEYFSETQRNKGNFPGRFSGRQFSNSRSEMNVSTLELGDSALYLCASSLGPLAGINEQYFGPGTRLLVL.